In its sample, the clone carrying this T cell receptor beta chain was seen a few times. Other DNA sequences in this sample translate to the same CDR3. The data were obtained in a study of sequential checkpoint blockade in melanoma. As to treatment: randomized to nivolumab then ipilimumab (arm A) or the reverse (arm B). Sorted cells were live CD3+CD8+, lacking CD19 and CD56, from PBMCs. Sequencing was performed with immunoSEQ multiplex PCR; in TCRdb, only in-frame clones are kept and a portion is missing. The sample shows several thousand clones, around 60% of them seen only once. This CDR3 spans 18 amino acids. Trimming left V 1 base short and J 1 base short, with 20 bases between. Germline CDR1 and CDR2: SGHVS and FNYEAQ.

The receptor was derived from a human donor with melanoma. The rearrangement joins TRBV7-6 to TRBJ2-7; D possibly corresponds to TRBD1 (7 bases). Sequenced material: CD8+ T cells sorted from blood (inferred from file names), taken from a patient given nivolumab and ipilimumab in sequence. The CDR3 coding sequence is TGTGCCAGCAGCTTAGAGGCCGGGGGCCAGGACAGGTCCTACGAGCAGTACTTC. This codes for CASSLEAGGQDRSYEQYF.